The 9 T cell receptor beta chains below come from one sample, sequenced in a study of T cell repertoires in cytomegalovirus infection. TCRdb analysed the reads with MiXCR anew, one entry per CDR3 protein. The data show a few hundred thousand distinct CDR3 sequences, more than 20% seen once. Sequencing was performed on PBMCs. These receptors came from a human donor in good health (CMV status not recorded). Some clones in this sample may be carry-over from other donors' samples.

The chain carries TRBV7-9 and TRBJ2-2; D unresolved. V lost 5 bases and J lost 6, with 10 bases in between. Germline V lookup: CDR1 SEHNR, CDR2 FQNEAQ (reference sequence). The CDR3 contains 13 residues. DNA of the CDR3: TGTGCCAGCAGCCGTGAAATTTCCGGGGAGCTGTTTTTT. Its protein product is CASSREISGELFF.

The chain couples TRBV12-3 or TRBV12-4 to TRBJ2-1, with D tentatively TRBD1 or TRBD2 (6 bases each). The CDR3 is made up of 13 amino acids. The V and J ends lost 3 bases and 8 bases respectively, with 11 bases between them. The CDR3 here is CASSLTGADEQFF. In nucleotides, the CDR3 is TGTGCCAGCAGTTTGACGGGGGCCGATGAGCAGTTCTTC.

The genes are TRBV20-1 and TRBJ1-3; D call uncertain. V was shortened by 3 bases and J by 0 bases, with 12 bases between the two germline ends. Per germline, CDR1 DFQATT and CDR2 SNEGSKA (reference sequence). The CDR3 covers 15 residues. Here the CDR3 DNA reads TGCAGTGCTAGCATGTGGGGTAACTCTGGAAACACCATATATTTT. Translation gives CSASMWGNSGNTIYF.

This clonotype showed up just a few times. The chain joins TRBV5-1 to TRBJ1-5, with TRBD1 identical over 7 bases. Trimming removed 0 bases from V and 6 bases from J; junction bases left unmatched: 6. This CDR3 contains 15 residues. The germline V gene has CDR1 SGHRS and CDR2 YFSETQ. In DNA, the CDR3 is TGCGCCAGCAGCTTGGGGACAGGTTTCTTTCAGCCCCAGCATTTT. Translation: CASSLGTGFFQPQHF.

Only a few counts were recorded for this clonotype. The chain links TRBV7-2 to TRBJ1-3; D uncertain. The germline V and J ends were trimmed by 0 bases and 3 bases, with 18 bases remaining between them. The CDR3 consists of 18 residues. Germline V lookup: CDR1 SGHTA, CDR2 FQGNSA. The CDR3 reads CASSLAGPLVDNGNTIYF. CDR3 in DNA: TGTGCCAGCAGCTTAGCGGGCCCCCTTGTCGATAATGGAAACACCATATATTTT.

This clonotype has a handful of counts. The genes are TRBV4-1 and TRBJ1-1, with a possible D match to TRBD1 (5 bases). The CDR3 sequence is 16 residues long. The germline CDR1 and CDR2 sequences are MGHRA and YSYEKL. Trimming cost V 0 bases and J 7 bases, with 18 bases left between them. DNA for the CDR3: TGCGCCAGCAGCCAAGATCAGGGACGAATAAGGGGTGAAGCTTTCTTT. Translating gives CASSQDQGRIRGEAFF.

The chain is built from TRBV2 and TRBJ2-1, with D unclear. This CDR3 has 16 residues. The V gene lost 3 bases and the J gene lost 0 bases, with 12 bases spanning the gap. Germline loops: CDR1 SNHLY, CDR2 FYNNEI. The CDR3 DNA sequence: TGTGCCAGCAGTGACCATCTAGTGAGCTCCTACAATGAGCAGTTCTTC. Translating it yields CASSDHLVSSYNEQFF.

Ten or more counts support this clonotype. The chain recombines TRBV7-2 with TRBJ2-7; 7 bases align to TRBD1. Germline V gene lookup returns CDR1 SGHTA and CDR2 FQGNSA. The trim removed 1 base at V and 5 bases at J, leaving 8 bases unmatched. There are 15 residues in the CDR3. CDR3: CASSLGGRGSHEQYF. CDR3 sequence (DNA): TGTGCCAGCAGCTTAGGGGGCAGGGGGTCCCACGAGCAGTACTTC.

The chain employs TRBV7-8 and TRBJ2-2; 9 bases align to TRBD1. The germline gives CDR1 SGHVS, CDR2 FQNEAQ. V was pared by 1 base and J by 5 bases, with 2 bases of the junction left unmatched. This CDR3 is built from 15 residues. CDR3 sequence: CASSLGDRVTGELFF. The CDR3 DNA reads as TGTGCCAGCAGCTTAGGGGACAGGGTAACCGGGGAGCTGTTTTTT.